This is a list of T cell receptor beta chains from one sample in a study of blood T cell repertoires in COVID-19. The table came from immunoSEQ multiplex PCR; TCRdb's copy has only in-frame clones and leaves some out. The sample gives 200,000 to 250,000 clones, about 86% of which show up once; 10% is in the top ten. The sample taken for sequencing was peripheral blood. All receptors derive from a woman aged 45-65 years with COVID-19, enrolled during active disease. CDR3s include the opening cysteine and the closing phenylalanine or tryptophan. Each record gives: V gene, clone size, J gene, D gene, CDR3 DNA, CDR3 protein. A D gene is named only where the DNA matches it firmly. Size is stated for part of the rows, as once, few or many counts, or as a class when the clone is expanded.

>TRBV11-3|-|TRBJ1-3|TRBD1
TGTGCCAGCAGCTCATGGACAGGGTCCAGCAACACCATATATTTT
CASSSWTGSSNTIYF
>TRBV5-6|-|TRBJ1-3|-
TGTGCCAGCAGCTGGGGAGGCTCTGGAAACACCATATATTTT
CASSWGGSGNTIYF
>TRBV20-1|-|TRBJ2-7|-
TGCAGTGCTAGTCGTTTCTCCTACGAGCAGTACTTC
CSASRFSYEQYF
>TRBV10-3|-|TRBJ2-1|TRBD2
TGTGCCATCACCTACTCTGCGGGGGGGCCGGCCAATGAGCAGTTCTTC
CAITYSAGGPANEQFF
>TRBV11-2|few|TRBJ1-3|-
TGTGCCAGCAGTACTCTTCCAGGGGTCGGGGATTTT
CASSTLPGVGDF
>TRBV28|-|TRBJ1-3|TRBD1
TGTGCCAGCAGCCCTGGACAGGGATGGGGAAACACCATATATTTT
CASSPGQGWGNTIYF
>TRBV15|many|TRBJ2-1|TRBD2
TGTGCCACCAGCAGAGATCTCCCGCCGACTAGCGGTATTGAGCAGTTCTTC
CATSRDLPPTSGIEQFF
>TRBV24-1|-|TRBJ1-2|-
TGTGCCACCAGTGGGGCCGGCTATGGCTACACCTTC
CATSGAGYGYTF
>TRBV18|-|TRBJ1-6|-
TGTGCCAGCTCATTACAGGGAGAGGATTCACCCCTCCACTTT
CASSLQGEDSPLHF
>TRBV7-2|-|TRBJ1-1|-
TGTGCCAGCAGCTTTTTCGGGTTAACGCCCACGGGTAACACTGAAGCTTTCTTT
CASSFFGLTPTGNTEAFF
>TRBV10-3|-|TRBJ1-6|TRBD1
TGTGCCATCAGGGATTTGGGACAGGGGGGAATTTCACCCCTCCACTTT
CAIRDLGQGGISPLHF
>TRBV11-3|-|TRBJ2-3|-
TGTGCCAGCAGCTTGGTTGTGGCGGGGTCGAGGGATACGCAGTATTTT
CASSLVVAGSRDTQYF
>TRBV7-2|-|TRBJ2-3|-
TGTGCCAGCAGCCCAAGCACAGATACGCAGTATTTT
CASSPSTDTQYF
>TRBV5-1|-|TRBJ1-6|TRBD1
TGCGCCAGCAGCTTGGGACAGGGGTCCAATTCACCCCTCCACTTT
CASSLGQGSNSPLHF
>TRBV7-2|few|TRBJ1-6|TRBD1
TGTGCCAGCGGTTACCCTCAGAGGGGGCAAGGTTCACCCCTCCACTTT
CASGYPQRGQGSPLHF
>TRBV19|-|TRBJ1-6|-
TGTGCCAGTAGTATGGGCAGTGATGGTTCACCCCTCCACTTT
CASSMGSDGSPLHF
>TRBV10-2|-|TRBJ2-1|TRBD2
TGCGCCAGCAGTGAGGCAGGGAGGGACAATGAGCAGTTCTTC
CASSEAGRDNEQFF
>TRBV6-5|-|TRBJ2-3|TRBD2
TGTGCCAGCAGTCCCCTCGCGGGGGGAACAGATACGCAGTATTTT
CASSPLAGGTDTQYF
>TRBV15|-|TRBJ2-7|-
TGTGCCACCAGCAGAGAAGCCGGGAGATGGGAGCAGTACTTC
CATSREAGRWEQYF
>TRBV27|once|TRBJ2-3|TRBD2
TGTGCCAGCAGTCTTCGTCTTAGCGGGGCTCCCACAGATACGCAGTATTTT
CASSLRLSGAPTDTQYF
>TRBV10-1|-|TRBJ1-4|-
TGCGCCAGCAGTGACGGTAAGGGGGATGGGACAACTAATGAAAAACTGTTTTTT
CASSDGKGDGTTNEKLFF
>TRBV4-3|-|TRBJ1-2|-
TGCGCCAGCAGCCAAGAGGGTCGAGGGTCTTATGGCTACACCTTC
CASSQEGRGSYGYTF
>TRBV5-1|-|TRBJ1-2|TRBD1
TGCGCCAGCAGCGCGTCAGGGGGCTATGGCTACACCTTC
CASSASGGYGYTF
>TRBV7-8|-|TRBJ2-7|-
TGTGCCAGCAGCTTAAGGGGTTCCTACGAGCAGTACTTC
CASSLRGSYEQYF